A single sample gave rise to the 23 T cell receptor beta chains below, sequenced in a study of shared clonotypes between healthy human individuals. Measured with immunoSEQ multiplex PCR; TCRdb has only the in-frame clones, and not every one. The sample has 700,000 or so clones; 60% to 80% are singletons. The specimen sequenced was memory CD4+ T cells sorted from blood. Subset specified: CD45RA-negative fraction. These receptor sequences come from a woman in her thirties in good health.

The chain carries TRBV6-5 and TRBJ1-1; no definite D call. V lost 4 bases and J lost 5, with 14 bases in between. The CDR3 consists of 14 residues. CDR1 is MNHEY, CDR2 SVGAGI, per germline. The CDR3 DNA is TGTGCCAGCAGTTTCAGACCGGGGATAACTGAAGCTTTCTTT. Amino acid sequence: CASSFRPGITEAFF.

This clone was counted a single time. V is TRBV5-1 and J is TRBJ2-1, with a weak D call TRBD2 (6 bases). The germline V gene encodes CDR1 SGHRS and CDR2 YFSETQ. The CDR3 loop spans 17 amino acids. The V end was cut by 2 bases, the J end by 5 bases, with 20 bases between. In nucleotides, the CDR3 is TGCGCCAGCAGCTTCAATCGGGGTCGGGGGATTCACAATGAGCAGTTCTTC. Amino acids: CASSFNRGRGIHNEQFF. The whole variable domain, remainder taken from reference TRBV5-1 and TRBJ2-1, is KAGVTQTPRYLIKTRGQQVTLSCSPISGHRSVSWYQQTPGQGLQFLFEYFSETQRNKGNFPGRFSGRQFSNSRSEMNVSTLELGDSALYLCASSFNRGRGIHNEQFFGPGTRLTVL.

This clone has more than one count but fewer than ten. V usage is TRBV14 and J usage is TRBJ2-7; 7 bases map to TRBD2. This CDR3 is built from 15 residues. After removal of 1 base from V and 6 bases from J, the junction contained 9 bases not matched to a gene. Germline assignment: CDR1 SGHDN and CDR2 FVKESK. The CDR3 loop reads CASSQGWWTRGEQYF. The CDR3 nucleotides read TGTGCCAGCAGCCAAGGATGGTGGACTAGAGGCGAGCAGTACTTC.

This clone was picked up a small number of times. The chain joins TRBV30 to TRBJ1-2, with D possibly being TRBD1 (5 bases). V was trimmed by 4 bases and J by 3 bases, leaving 18 bases between them. CDR3 length equals 15 residues. CDR1 GTSNPN and CDR2 SVGIG come from the germline V gene (reference sequence). The CDR3 DNA is TGTGCCTGGAAAGTGGCTTGGGGCTGGGACTATGGCTACACCTTC. It is translated as CAWKVAWGWDYGYTF.

The count of this clone is one. This chain connects TRBV29-1 to TRBJ1-3; D gene ambiguous. This CDR3 contains 12 residues. V lost 4 bases and J lost 8, with 12 bases in between. Germline V gene data show CDR1 as SQVTM and CDR2 as ANQGSEA. In DNA, the CDR3 is TGCAGCGTTGGACGTTCAGTCGACACCATATATTTT. Its protein product is CSVGRSVDTIYF.

The table lists this clone with a few counts. The chain joins TRBV5-1 to TRBJ1-1; tentatively, D is TRBD1 (5 bases). V shed 0 bases and J shed 11 bases, with 14 bases lying between them. In germline, CDR1 is SGHRS, CDR2 YFSETQ. The CDR3 extends over 13 amino acids. CDR3 sequence: CASSLVEGVGAFF. The DNA of the CDR3 is TGCGCCAGCAGCTTGGTAGAAGGGGTTGGGGCTTTCTTT.

This chain links TRBV5-1 with TRBJ2-1, with TRBD2 identical over 9 bases. From germline, CDR1 is SGHRS and CDR2 YFSETQ. This CDR3 comprises 15 residues. V shed 4 bases and J 7 bases; nucleotides not matched to a gene: 9. This chain's CDR3 is CASSGIAGVRNEQFF. The CDR3 region has the DNA TGCGCCAGCAGCGGGATAGCGGGAGTTAGAAATGAGCAGTTCTTC.

The chain has TRBV10-3 and TRBJ1-2; D remains unclear. CDR1 ENHRY and CDR2 SYGVKD come from the germline V gene. This CDR3 contains 13 residues. Trimming stripped 7 bases from V and 1 base from J, with 10 bases between. Here the CDR3 DNA reads TGTGCCATCACCTCAGATTTTAACTATGGCTACACCTTC. It encodes CAITSDFNYGYTF.

The rearrangement uses TRBV28 and TRBJ2-7; 7 nucleotides agree with TRBD1. The CDR3 is made up of 12 amino acids. The germline gives CDR1 MDHEN, CDR2 SYDVKM. V shed 7 bases, J shed 7 bases, and the junction held 7 bases outside the gene matches. CDR3 region: CASKTGDREQYF. In DNA form, the CDR3 reads TGTGCCAGCAAAACAGGGGATAGGGAGCAGTACTTC.

This clone occurred once. The rearrangement links TRBV7-9 to TRBJ2-1, with 8 positions matching TRBD1. The germline CDR1 and CDR2 sequences are SEHNR and FQNEAQ (reference sequence). V lost 2 bases, J lost 6 bases, and 6 bases stayed unmatched. CDR3 length: 15 amino acids. The CDR3: CASSLPTGGSNEQFF. The CDR3 DNA reads as TGTGCCAGCAGCTTACCCACAGGGGGGAGCAATGAGCAGTTCTTC. Drawing the rest from reference TRBV7-9 and TRBJ2-1, the complete variable domain is DTGVSQNPRHKITKRGQNVTFRCDPISEHNRLYWYRQTLGQGPEFLTYFQNEAQLEKSRLLSDRFSAERPKGSFSTLEIQRTEQGDSAMYLCASSLPTGGSNEQFFGPGTRLTVL.

Remarks on this clone: Other DNA sequences in this specimen translate into the identical CDR3. The chain has TRBV5-1 and TRBJ2-1, with TRBD2 identical over 7 bases. Looked up from germline, CDR1 is SGHRS and CDR2 is YFSETQ. The CDR3 is 15 amino acids. The junction had 5 bases not matched to a gene; V was cut back by 4 bases and J by 1 base. CDR3 sequence (DNA): TGCGCCAGCAGCCAGGCTAGCGGATCCTACAATGAGCAGTTCTTC. Translation: CASSQASGSYNEQFF.

This clone has more than one count but fewer than ten. This sequence joins TRBV28 and TRBJ2-2; tentatively, D is TRBD1 (6 bases). Germline V gene lookup returns CDR1 MDHEN and CDR2 SYDVKM. The CDR3 runs to 14 residues. V gave up 9 bases and J gave up 1 base, with 12 bases separating them. CDR3 residues: CASTGTLNTGELFF. CDR3 DNA sequence: TGTGCCAGTACCGGGACATTGAACACCGGGGAGCTGTTTTTT.

The sample holds a few counts of this clone. The gene calls are TRBV2 and TRBJ1-2; D uncertain. Trimming took 2 bases from V and 6 from J, leaving 13 bases between them. The CDR3 contains 14 residues. Germline CDR1 SNHLY, CDR2 FYNNEI. CDR3 bases: TGTGCCAGCAGTGAATTACAGACTGAGAATGGCTACACCTTC. This gives the protein CASSELQTENGYTF. The full variable domain, completed using reference TRBV2 and TRBJ1-2, is EPEVTQTPSHQVTQMGQEVILRCVPISNHLYFYWYRQILGQKVEFLVSFYNNEISEKSEIFDDQFSVERPDGSNFTLKIRSTKLEDSAMYFCASSELQTENGYTFGSGTRLTVV.

The gene calls are TRBV7-3 and TRBJ2-7; D is undetermined. The CDR3 is 15 residues long. Germline CDR1 SGHTA, CDR2 FQGTGA. V was trimmed by 1 base and J by 2 bases, leaving 12 bases between them. CDR3 amino acids: CASSLSPGGTYEQYF. As DNA, the CDR3 is TGTGCCAGCAGCTTAAGTCCGGGCGGCACCTACGAGCAGTACTTC.

The V and J genes are TRBV28 and TRBJ2-2, with 10 bases identical to TRBD1. With V trimmed by 8 bases and J by 6 bases, 3 bases remained unmatched. The CDR3 has 13 amino acids. Germline values: CDR1 MDHEN, CDR2 SYDVKM. CDR3 residues: CASSGQGAGELFF. CDR3 nucleotide sequence: TGTGCCAGCTCCGGACAGGGGGCCGGGGAGCTGTTTTTT.

CDR3 in amino acids: CASSRTSGSTDTQYF. CDR3 DNA: TGTGCCAGCAGCCGGACTAGCGGTAGCACAGATACGCAGTATTTT. V gene TRBV28 combines with J gene TRBJ2-3, with TRBD2 matching 10 bases. Trimming cost V 6 bases and J 0 bases; bases outside gene matches: 3. The CDR3 consists of 15 residues. Germline V gene sequence: CDR1 MDHEN, CDR2 SYDVKM.

The chain has TRBV2 and TRBJ2-7; maybe TRBD1 (6 bases). V was cut by 7 bases and J by 4 bases, with 11 bases left in between. This CDR3 contains 12 residues. In germline, CDR1 is SNHLY, CDR2 FYNNEI. As DNA, the CDR3 is TGTGCCAGCACCTTTACAGGGTACGAGCAGTACTTC. Amino acids: CASTFTGYEQYF.

This clone appeared a single time. The chain recombines TRBV2 with TRBJ2-5; a possible D gene is TRBD1 (7 bases). Trimming shortened V by 6 bases and J by 4 bases, and 12 bases separated the two germline ends. This CDR3 spans 13 amino acids. Germline CDR1 and CDR2: SNHLY and FYNNEI. The CDR3, as DNA: TGTGCCAGCAGCTACCAGGGGGGAGAGACCCAGTACTTC. Protein product: CASSYQGGETQYF.

The gene calls are TRBV5-1 and TRBJ2-3, with 12 positions matching TRBD2. The germline gives CDR1 SGHRS, CDR2 YFSETQ. Unmatched junction bases numbered 5, after V lost 6 bases and J lost 6 bases. This CDR3 is built from 14 residues. CDR3 in DNA: TGCGCCAGCACACCTAGCGGGAGGGTGGATACGCAGTATTTT. Its protein product is CASTPSGRVDTQYF. Supplemented by reference TRBV5-1 and TRBJ2-3, the full variable domain reads KAGVTQTPRYLIKTRGQQVTLSCSPISGHRSVSWYQQTPGQGLQFLFEYFSETQRNKGNFPGRFSGRQFSNSRSEMNVSTLELGDSALYLCASTPSGRVDTQYFGPGTRLTVL.

This clone was seen many times. The chain combines TRBV7-6 with TRBJ2-3; D is unclear. Germline assignment: CDR1 SGHVS and CDR2 FNYEAQ. This CDR3 has 12 amino acids. Trimming removed 1 base from V and 7 bases from J, with 6 bases in between. CDR3 DNA sequence: TGTGCCAGCAGCTTAGGCACCTATACGCAGTATTTT. Protein sequence: CASSLGTYTQYF. Drawing the rest from reference TRBV7-6 and TRBJ2-3, the complete variable domain is GAGVSQSPRYKVTKRGQDVALRCDPISGHVSLYWYRQALGQGPEFLTYFNYEAQQDKSGLPNDRFSAERPEGSISTLTIQRTEQRDSAMYRCASSLGTYTQYFGPGTRLTVL.

This clone was detected only a few times. V gene TRBV4-2 combines with J gene TRBJ2-1; weak D call: TRBD2 (6 bases). Germline CDR1 reads LGHNA; CDR2 reads YNFKEQ. There are 14 residues in the CDR3. Deletions cut 0 bases from V and 7 bases from J, with 10 bases between. DNA of the CDR3: TGTGCCAGCAGCCAAGAGTGGAGGGCTAATGAGCAGTTCTTC. As protein: CASSQEWRANEQFF.

The chain couples TRBV6-5 to TRBJ2-5, with D possibly TRBD2 on 6 matching bases. Trimming cost V 6 bases and J 6 bases, with 20 bases left between them. CDR3 length: 15 amino acids. Germline lookup yields CDR1 MNHEY and CDR2 SVGAGI. CDR3 loop: CASSNSRREWKTQYF. The DNA for the CDR3 is TGTGCCAGCAGCAACTCCCGACGGGAGTGGAAGACCCAGTACTTC.

This clone was seen repeatedly, ten times or more. The CDR3 loop is CASSFPGQGTKGEAGQPQHF. CDR3 bases: TGTGCCAGCAGCTTCCCGGGACAGGGGACCAAGGGGGAAGCGGGTCAGCCCCAGCATTTT. The chain links TRBV21-1 to TRBJ1-5; the table's D call TRBD1 went unverified against the DNA. TRBV21-1 is a documented pseudogene. The CDR3 is made up of 20 amino acids.